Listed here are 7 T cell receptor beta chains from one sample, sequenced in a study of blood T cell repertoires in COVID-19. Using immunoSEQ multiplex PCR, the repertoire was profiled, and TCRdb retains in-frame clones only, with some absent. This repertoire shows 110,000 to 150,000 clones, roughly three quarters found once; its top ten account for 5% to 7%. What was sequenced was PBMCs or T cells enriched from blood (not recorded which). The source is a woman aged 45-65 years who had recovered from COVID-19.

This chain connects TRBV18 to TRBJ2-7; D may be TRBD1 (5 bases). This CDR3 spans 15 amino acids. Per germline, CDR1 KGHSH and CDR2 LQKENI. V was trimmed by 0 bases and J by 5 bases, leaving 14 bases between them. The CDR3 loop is CASSPPGQGYNEQYV. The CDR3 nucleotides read TGTGCCAGCTCACCACCGGGTCAGGGTTACAACGAGCAGTACGTC.

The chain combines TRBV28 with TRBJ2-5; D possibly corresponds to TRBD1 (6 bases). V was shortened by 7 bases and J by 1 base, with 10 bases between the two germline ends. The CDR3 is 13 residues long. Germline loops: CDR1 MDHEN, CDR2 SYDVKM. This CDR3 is CASIRTAQETQYF. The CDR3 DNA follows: TGTGCCAGCATCCGGACAGCCCAAGAGACCCAGTACTTC.

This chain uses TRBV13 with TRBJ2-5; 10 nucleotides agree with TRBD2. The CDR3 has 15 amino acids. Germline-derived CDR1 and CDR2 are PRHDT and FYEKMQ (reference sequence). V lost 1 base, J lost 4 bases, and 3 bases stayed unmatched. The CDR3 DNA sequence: TGTGCCAGCAGCTTAGTAGCGGGGGGTGGAGAGACCCAGTACTTC. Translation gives CASSLVAGGGETQYF.

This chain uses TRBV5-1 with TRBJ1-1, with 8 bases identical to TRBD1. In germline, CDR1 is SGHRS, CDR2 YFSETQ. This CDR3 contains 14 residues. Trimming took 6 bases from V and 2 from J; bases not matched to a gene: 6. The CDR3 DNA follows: TGCGCCAGCACGGCGACAGGGGAAAACACTGAAGCTTTCTTT. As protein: CASTATGENTEAFF. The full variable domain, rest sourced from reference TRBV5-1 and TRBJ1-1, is KAGVTQTPRYLIKTRGQQVTLSCSPISGHRSVSWYQQTPGQGLQFLFEYFSETQRNKGNFPGRFSGRQFSNSRSEMNVSTLELGDSALYLCASTATGENTEAFFGQGTRLTVV.

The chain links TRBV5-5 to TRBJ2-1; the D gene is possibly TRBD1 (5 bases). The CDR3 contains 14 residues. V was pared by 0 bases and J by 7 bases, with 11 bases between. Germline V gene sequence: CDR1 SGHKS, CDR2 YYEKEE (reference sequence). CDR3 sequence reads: CASSLAGSGNEQFF. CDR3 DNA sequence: TGTGCCAGCAGCTTGGCAGGGTCTGGGAATGAGCAGTTCTTC.

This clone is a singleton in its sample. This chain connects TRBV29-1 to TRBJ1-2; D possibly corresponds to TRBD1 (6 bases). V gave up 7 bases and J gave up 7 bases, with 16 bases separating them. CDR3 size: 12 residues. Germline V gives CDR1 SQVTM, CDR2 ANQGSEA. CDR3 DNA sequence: TGCAGCGCCGTACAGGGAGAGGGTGGCTACACCTTC. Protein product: CSAVQGEGGYTF.

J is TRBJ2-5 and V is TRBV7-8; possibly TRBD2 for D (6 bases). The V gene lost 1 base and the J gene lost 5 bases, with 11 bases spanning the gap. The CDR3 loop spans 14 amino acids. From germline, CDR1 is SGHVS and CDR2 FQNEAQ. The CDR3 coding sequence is TGTGCCAGCAGCTTAGAGCGGGCCCGGGAGACCCAGTACTTC. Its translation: CASSLERARETQYF.